The 25 T cell receptor beta chains reported below all come from one sample, sequenced in a study of cytomegalovirus exposure and HLA in healthy donors. 13 Jbeta primers and 60 Vbeta primers were used for the PCR. The table came from immunoSEQ multiplex PCR; TCRdb's copy has only in-frame clones and leaves some out. This sample has approximately 150,000 clones; more than 65% occur once, and the top ten carry less than 3%. The sequencing input was PBMCs. Receptors were obtained from a woman aged 40 to 55 in good health and CMV-seropositive.

The chain has TRBV19 and TRBJ1-5, with a possible D match to TRBD1 (5 bases). The germline V gene encodes CDR1 LNHDA and CDR2 SQIVND (reference sequence). The CDR3 loop spans 16 amino acids. The germline V and J ends were trimmed by 5 bases and 1 base, with 15 bases remaining between them. The DNA for the CDR3 is TGTGCCAGTAGTCCCTTCTTGGCAGGGAGCAATCAGCCCCAGCATTTT. This encodes CASSPFLAGSNQPQHF.

J is TRBJ2-5 and V is TRBV4-2; maybe TRBD2 (5 bases). CDR1 and CDR2 (germline): LGHNA, YNFKEQ. V shed 1 base and J shed 3 bases, with 12 bases lying between them. CDR3 length: 15 amino acids. The CDR3 bases are TGTGCCAGCAGCCAAGTAGGAGCGGCCGAAGAGACCCAGTACTTC. It specifies CASSQVGAAEETQYF.

The chain recombines TRBV25-1 with TRBJ2-3, with 9 nucleotides matching TRBD2. The length of the CDR3 is 15 residues. The germline gives CDR1 MGHDK, CDR2 SYGVNS. Trimming took 8 bases from V and 2 from J; bases not matched to a gene: 8. The CDR3 protein is CASAGSSGVTDTQYF. CDR3 nucleotide sequence: TGTGCCAGCGCCGGATCTAGCGGGGTCACAGATACGCAGTATTTT. Looking up the rest from reference TRBV25-1 and TRBJ2-3 gives the full variable domain: EADIYQTPRYLVIGTGKKITLECSQTMGHDKMYWYQQDPGMELHLIHYSYGVNSTEKGDLSSESTVSRIRTEHFPLTLESARPSHTSQYLCASAGSSGVTDTQYFGPGTRLTVL.

This chain links TRBV25-1 with TRBJ2-1; TRBD2 matches at 13 bases. This CDR3 region has 16 residues. Germline trimming cut 3 bases from V and 5 bases from J; bases unmatched to any gene: 4. Germline V gene data show CDR1 as MGHDK and CDR2 as SYGVNS. In DNA form, the CDR3 reads TGTGCCAGCAGTGATCGCGGACTAGCGGGGGACAATGAGCAGTTCTTC. This sequence encodes CASSDRGLAGDNEQFF.

This clone turned up a few times. V is TRBV5-6 and J is TRBJ2-1; 8 bases are a match to TRBD2. V lost 0 bases to trimming and J lost 5 bases; unmatched junction nucleotides: 7. The CDR3 is made up of 16 amino acids. The germline V gene has CDR1 SGHDT and CDR2 YYEEEE. Here the CDR3 DNA reads TGTGCCAGCAGCTTGGCCCCGGCTAGCGGGCACAATGAGCAGTTCTTC. Amino acids: CASSLAPASGHNEQFF.

The rearrangement links TRBV7-2 to TRBJ2-2, with 7 bases aligning to TRBD2. Trimming removed 5 bases from V and 1 base from J; junction bases left unmatched: 13. The CDR3 consists of 18 residues. Germline CDR1 SGHTA, CDR2 FQGNSA. The CDR3 bases are TGTGCCAGCAGCGCTGGACTAGTCCAACCGGGGAACACCGGGGAGCTGTTTTTT. Its protein is CASSAGLVQPGNTGELFF.

V gene TRBV6-5 combines with J gene TRBJ2-7; D is unresolved. The CDR3 is 14 residues long. Germline V CDR1 and CDR2: MNHEY, SVGAGI. V lost 5 bases and J 0 bases, leaving 11 bases between the germline ends. CDR3 sequence (DNA): TGTGCCAGCAGTACAGTGGGCTACTCCTACGAGCAGTACTTC. It specifies CASSTVGYSYEQYF.

The CDR3, as DNA: TGTGCCAGCAGTCCAGGGGAGATAGAGGCTGGCTACACCTTC. Its translation is CASSPGEIEAGYTF. The chain is built from TRBV2 and TRBJ1-2, with D possibly TRBD1 on 6 matching bases. Trimming stripped 5 bases from V and 7 bases from J, with 17 bases between. The CDR3 is 14 amino acids. Germline V lookup: CDR1 SNHLY, CDR2 FYNNEI.

The V and J genes are TRBV13 and TRBJ2-3, with 10 bases identical to TRBD2. This CDR3 is built from 18 residues. Germline V lookup: CDR1 PRHDT, CDR2 FYEKMQ (reference sequence). With V trimmed by 4 bases and J by 2 bases, 12 bases remained unmatched. CDR3 in DNA: TGTGCCAGCAGCTCCACAAACCCACTAGCGGGGAACACAGATACGCAGTATTTT. Amino acid sequence: CASSSTNPLAGNTDTQYF.

The chain recombines TRBV14 with TRBJ2-5, with 8 bases identical to TRBD1. The CDR3 consists of 19 residues. The germline V gene encodes CDR1 SGHDN and CDR2 FVKESK. V lost 1 base and J lost 5; bases outside the gene matches: 18. CDR3: CASSQGTGFWPRFQETQYF. DNA for the CDR3: TGTGCCAGCAGCCAAGGGACAGGGTTTTGGCCTAGGTTCCAGGAGACCCAGTACTTC.

This clone was recorded once. The chain joins TRBV7-2 to TRBJ1-1, with D uncertain. The V gene's germline CDR1 is SGHTA and CDR2 FQGNSA. V was pared by 8 bases and J by 3 bases, with 13 bases between. CDR3 length equals 13 residues. The CDR3 DNA reads TGTGCCAGCGCCAACGGGGTTGACACTGAAGCTTTCTTT. It is translated as CASANGVDTEAFF.

The chain uses TRBV19 and TRBJ2-1; 13 nucleotides agree with TRBD2. The trim removed 6 bases at V and 6 bases at J, leaving 5 bases unmatched. This CDR3 is 15 amino acids long. Germline V gene sequence: CDR1 LNHDA, CDR2 SQIVND (reference sequence). The CDR3, as DNA: TGTGCCAGTAGAACTAGCGGGGGGGCGGGCAATGAGCAGTTCTTC. The encoded protein is CASRTSGGAGNEQFF.

In the case of this clone: At one end the junction does not follow the germline gene, possibly because of a read error. The CDR3 sequence: CASTDLRQGQSYGYPF. DNA for the CDR3: TGTGCCAGCACCGACCTAAGACAGGGTCAGTCCTATGGCTACCCCTTC. The chain couples TRBV5-6 to TRBJ1-2, with 7 positions matching TRBD1. The CDR3 is 16 amino acids. The V gene's germline CDR1 is SGHDT and CDR2 YYEEEE.

The chain uses TRBV7-9 and TRBJ1-4; 8 bases align to TRBD1. Trimming cost V 3 bases and J 6 bases; bases outside gene matches: 3. CDR3 size: 14 residues. Germline CDR1 SEHNR, CDR2 FQNEAQ (reference sequence). The CDR3 nucleotides read TGTGCCAGCAGCTTTCAGGGGGCGGATGAAAAACTGTTTTTT. Translated: CASSFQGADEKLFF.

CDR3 sequence: CASSWGAEGAHYGYTF. CDR3 in DNA: TGTGCCAGCAGTTGGGGTGCGGAGGGGGCACACTATGGCTACACCTTC. The chain joins TRBV28 to TRBJ1-2, with 7 bases fitting TRBD1. The V gene's germline CDR1 is MDHEN and CDR2 SYDVKM. V shed 4 bases, J shed 3 bases, and the junction held 11 bases outside the gene matches. The CDR3 spans 16 residues.

The chain recombines TRBV25-1 with TRBJ1-2, with D perhaps TRBD1 (5 bases). V was pared by 2 bases and J by 7 bases, with 11 bases between. The CDR3 sequence is 13 residues long. CDR1 and CDR2 (germline): MGHDK, SYGVNS. CDR3 bases: TGTGCCAGCAGTGAACGGGGGGTGAGTGGCTACACCTTC. Translated, it gives CASSERGVSGYTF.

The V call is TRBV4-3, the J call TRBJ1-4, with TRBD1 identical over 8 bases. The CDR3 runs to 17 residues. From germline, CDR1 is LGHNA and CDR2 YSLEER. Germline trimming cut 6 bases from V and 8 bases from J; bases unmatched to any gene: 17. CDR3 coding DNA: TGCGCCAGCAGTATGGGCGGATCAGGGGGCTTGGGGGAAAAACTGTTTTTT. This codes for CASSMGGSGGLGEKLFF.

This chain uses TRBV23-1 with TRBJ2-7, with TRBD1 matching over 11 bases. TRBV23-1 belongs to the ORF category, with a function that is uncertain. The CDR3 consists of 20 residues. J was trimmed by 2 bases and V by 3 bases; bases with no gene match: 18. CDR3 region: CASSHPDRGQGATRPYEQYF. The CDR3 DNA follows: TGCGCCAGCAGTCACCCCGACAGAGGACAGGGGGCAACTCGGCCCTACGAGCAGTACTTC.

The genes are TRBV7-9 and TRBJ2-1; D is undetermined. Germline assignment: CDR1 SEHNR and CDR2 FQNEAQ (reference sequence). CDR3 length equals 17 residues. Trimming removed 0 bases at V and 0 bases at J, with 12 bases between. The CDR3: CASSLAFILSSYNEQFF. The CDR3 DNA follows: TGTGCCAGCAGCTTAGCTTTTATCTTGAGCTCCTACAATGAGCAGTTCTTC.

The chain is built from TRBV7-9 and TRBJ1-1; D not resolved. Per germline, CDR1 SEHNR and CDR2 FQNEAQ (reference sequence). This CDR3 comprises 13 residues. V dropped 5 bases and J dropped 2 bases, with 9 bases sitting between them. The CDR3 is CASSHRENTEAFF. The CDR3 DNA follows: TGTGCCAGCAGCCACCGAGAAAACACTGAAGCTTTCTTT.

The V call is TRBV10-3, the J call TRBJ2-3, with 8 bases lining up with TRBD2. The CDR3 sequence is 15 residues long. Germline CDR1 is ENHRY and CDR2 is SYGVKD. Trimming removed 3 bases from V and 5 bases from J; junction bases left unmatched: 7. The CDR3 DNA reads as TGTGCCATCAGTGATTACGGGGGGGGCGGAGATACGCAGTATTTT. Translation gives CAISDYGGGGDTQYF.

In its sample, this clone was seen a few times. V usage is TRBV19 and J usage is TRBJ1-5, with D unresolved. The V and J ends lost 3 bases and 4 bases respectively, with 10 bases between them. The CDR3 length is 14 residues. Germline loops: CDR1 LNHDA, CDR2 SQIVND (reference sequence). This CDR3 is CASSMGRVNQPQHF. As DNA, the CDR3 is TGTGCCAGTAGTATGGGCAGAGTAAATCAGCCCCAGCATTTT.

CDR3 amino acids: CAINWGREVNIQYF. The CDR3 DNA is TGTGCCATCAATTGGGGCAGGGAGGTGAACATTCAGTACTTC. V is TRBV10-3 and J is TRBJ2-4; D may be TRBD2 (6 bases). There are 14 residues in the CDR3. Per germline, CDR1 ENHRY and CDR2 SYGVKD. V was pared by 7 bases and J by 7 bases, with 17 bases between.

V usage is TRBV4-3 and J usage is TRBJ1-4; D may be TRBD1 (6 bases). This CDR3 spans 16 amino acids. Germline CDR1 LGHNA, CDR2 YSLEER. V dropped 0 bases and J dropped 8 bases, with 16 bases sitting between them. CDR3 region: CASSQERSRGAEKLFF. The CDR3 region has the DNA TGCGCCAGCAGCCAAGAACGGTCCAGGGGCGCCGAAAAACTGTTTTTT.

This chain links TRBV5-1 with TRBJ2-7; 8 nucleotides line up with TRBD2. CDR1 and CDR2 (germline): SGHRS, YFSETQ. The CDR3 covers 13 residues. V lost 3 bases to trimming and J lost 2 bases; unmatched junction nucleotides: 1. The CDR3 spells CASSYGGAYEQYF. The CDR3 bases are TGCGCCAGCAGCTACGGGGGGGCCTACGAGCAGTACTTC.